This TCR beta chain was sequenced for a study of cytomegalovirus exposure and HLA in healthy donors. Ten or more counts support this clone. Other DNA sequences in this specimen translate into the identical CDR3. The length of the CDR3 is 15 residues. Looked up from germline, CDR1 is MNHEY and CDR2 is SVGAGI. V gave up 1 base and J gave up 0 bases, with 9 bases separating them. PCR was performed using 60 Vbeta and 13 Jbeta primers. The protocol was immunoSEQ multiplex PCR, while the TCRdb copy is restricted to in-frame clones and leaves out a portion. This table has around 63,000 clones, around 75% appearing once.

The specimen was PBMCs. The source of this sequence is a man between 60 and 70 years old in good health and CMV-seropositive. The rearrangement links TRBV6-5 to TRBJ1-2, with D tentatively TRBD1 (6 bases). CDR3 loop: CASSYLTGPNYGYTF. CDR3 nucleotides: TGTGCCAGCAGTTACTTGACAGGACCTAACTATGGCTACACCTTC.